These 18 T cell receptor beta chains came from one sample sequenced in a study of CD8 T cells in ankylosing spondylitis. Their antigen targets remain unknown. TCRdb ran MiXCR on the 5' RACE reads and lists one entry per CDR3 protein. This table has 650,000 to 800,000 distinct CDR3 sequences, over 15% appearing once. General observations from the study: Characteristic, it appeared, of ankylosing spondylitis blood was a TCR beta motif of about eight highly homologous variants.

Material for sequencing was blood, either unsorted or a sorted T cell fraction (not recorded which). These receptors came from a male donor with ankylosing spondylitis.

This clonotype was observed many times. The chain employs TRBV12-3 or TRBV12-4 and TRBJ1-4, with D perhaps TRBD1 (6 bases). The CDR3 covers 12 residues. The V gene lost 8 bases and the J gene lost 6 bases, with 10 bases spanning the gap. In nucleotides, the CDR3 is TGTGCCAGCGCGAGACAGGATGAAAAACTGTTTTTT. Amino acid sequence: CASARQDEKLFF.

The chain employs TRBV14 and TRBJ1-3; D unclear. This CDR3 spans 15 amino acids. V gave up 4 bases and J gave up 4 bases, with 14 bases separating them. CDR1 SGHDN and CDR2 FVKESK come from the germline V gene. The CDR3 is CASSRVGFDGNTIYF. In nucleotides, the CDR3 is TGTGCCAGCAGCCGCGTCGGCTTCGACGGAAACACCATATATTTT. The entire variable domain, with the rest obtained from reference TRBV14 and TRBJ1-3, is as follows: EAGVTQFPSHSVIEKGQTVTLRCDPISGHDNLYWYRRVMGKEIKFLLHFVKESKQDESGMPNNRFLAERTGGTYSTLKVQPAELEDSGVYFCASSRVGFDGNTIYFGEGSWLTVV.

The chain recombines TRBV10-3 with TRBJ2-1, with TRBD2 identical over 8 bases. Germline trimming cut 10 bases from V and 0 bases from J; bases unmatched to any gene: 5. The CDR3 loop spans 14 amino acids. Germline V gene lookup returns CDR1 ENHRY and CDR2 SYGVKD. In DNA, the CDR3 is TGTGCCACTAAAGCGGGAGTCTCCTACAATGAGCAGTTCTTC. Translating it yields CATKAGVSYNEQFF.

The chain recombines TRBV19 with TRBJ2-2; perhaps TRBD1 as D (6 bases). CDR1 and CDR2 from the germline V gene are LNHDA and SQIVND (reference sequence). The CDR3 runs 15 residues. With 3 bases removed from V and 3 bases from J, the gap between germline ends came to 11 bases. In nucleotides, the CDR3 is TGTGCCAGTAGTATGCTCACAGGGCACACCGGGGAGCTGTTTTTT. Translating gives CASSMLTGHTGELFF.

The J gene is TRBJ2-7, the V gene TRBV20-1; 11 nucleotides agree with TRBD2. With V trimmed by 5 bases and J by 1 base, 4 bases remained unmatched. Germline loops: CDR1 DFQATT, CDR2 SNEGSKA (reference sequence). The CDR3 has 14 residues. The CDR3 sequence: CSAATSGASYEQYF. CDR3 in DNA: TGCAGTGCTGCGACTAGCGGGGCTTCCTACGAGCAGTACTTC.

The rearrangement uses TRBV19 and TRBJ1-5; D gene unclear. Germline CDR1 reads LNHDA; CDR2 reads SQIVND (reference sequence). Trimming took off 5 bases at V and 0 bases at J, with 5 bases between the two ends. The CDR3 has 13 amino acids. The CDR3 DNA reads TGTGCCAGTAGTGACGATAGCAATCAGCCCCAGCATTTT. It yields the protein CASSDDSNQPQHF.

The chain employs TRBV2 and TRBJ2-1; no definite D call. The CDR3 has 14 amino acids. Germline CDR1 is SNHLY and CDR2 is FYNNEI. V gave up 3 bases and J gave up 0 bases, with 6 bases separating them. The CDR3 here is CASSDVSSYNEQFF. As DNA, the CDR3 is TGTGCCAGCAGTGATGTAAGCTCCTACAATGAGCAGTTCTTC.

The sample holds a few counts of this clonotype. The rearrangement links TRBV6-2 or TRBV6-3 to TRBJ2-3; 9 nucleotides align to TRBD2. CDR3 length: 14 residues. J lost 2 bases, V lost 7 bases, and 4 bases had no gene match. Germline CDR1 reads MNHEY; CDR2 reads SVGEGT. The CDR3 sequence is CASKPSGATDTQYF. Here the CDR3 DNA reads TGTGCCAGCAAGCCTAGCGGGGCCACAGATACGCAGTATTTT.

This clonotype occurred a few times. This chain joins TRBV6-1 and TRBJ2-1; TRBD2 matches at 10 bases. The germline V gene has CDR1 MNHNS and CDR2 SASEGT. The CDR3 covers 15 residues. Losses at the gene ends were 6 bases for V and 6 bases for J; bases not matched to a gene: 8. CDR3 sequence reads: CASREGLARPNEQFF. The CDR3, as DNA: TGTGCCAGCAGGGAGGGACTAGCGAGGCCCAATGAGCAGTTCTTC.

This clonotype was seen at least ten times. The chain uses TRBV20-1 and TRBJ2-7; 10 nucleotides align to TRBD1. This CDR3 region has 16 residues. The V segment lost 0 bases and the J segment 3 bases; nucleotides outside the gene matches: 8. Germline CDR1 reads DFQATT; CDR2 reads SNEGSKA (reference sequence). CDR3 residues: CSARDPSTGGVYEQYF. The DNA of the CDR3 is TGCAGTGCTAGAGACCCCTCGACAGGGGGCGTCTACGAGCAGTACTTC.

This clonotype has just a few counts. The chain joins TRBV12-3 or TRBV12-4 to TRBJ2-3; perhaps TRBD2 as D (6 bases). The V gene lost 6 bases and the J gene lost 5 bases, with 15 bases spanning the gap. The CDR3 totals 14 residues. The CDR3 sequence is CASSARRVLDTQYF. Here the CDR3 DNA reads TGTGCCAGCAGCGCTCGGAGGGTCCTAGATACGCAGTATTTT.

This clonotype has a handful of counts. The chain is built from TRBV11-1 and TRBJ1-4; TRBD1 matches 11 bases. Germline CDR1 is SGHAT and CDR2 is FQDESV (reference sequence). CDR3 length: 18 amino acids. Trimming at V came to 5 bases and at J to 0 bases, leaving 8 bases not matched to a gene. The CDR3 region has the DNA TGTGCCAGCAGCCATACCGGGACAGGGGGTGCAACTAATGAAAAACTGTTTTTT. It translates to CASSHTGTGGATNEKLFF.

This sequence joins TRBV19 and TRBJ1-5; tentative D call: TRBD1 (5 bases). CDR1 and CDR2 (germline): LNHDA, SQIVND (reference sequence). The CDR3 is 16 residues long. The germline V and J ends were trimmed by 3 bases and 6 bases, with 18 bases remaining between them. DNA for the CDR3: TGTGCCAGTAGTATGGAGAGACCAGGGTATGGTCAGCCCCAGCATTTT. It encodes CASSMERPGYGQPQHF.

This clonotype has more than one count but fewer than ten. The J gene is TRBJ2-6, the V gene TRBV18; D possibly matches TRBD1 or TRBD2 (5 bases each). The CDR3 has 17 amino acids. Trimming stripped 4 bases from V and 1 base from J, with 14 bases between. Looked up from germline, CDR1 is KGHSH and CDR2 is LQKENI. The CDR3 region has the DNA TGTGCCAGCTCACTCCCCGGGACGGGGTCTGGGGCCAACGTCCTGACTTTC. Residues: CASSLPGTGSGANVLTF.

This clonotype has at least ten counts. The genes are TRBV12-3 or TRBV12-4 and TRBJ2-1; TRBD2 matches 10 bases. With 6 bases clipped from V and 1 base from J, the junction kept 6 bases outside the gene matches. The length of the CDR3 is 16 residues. CDR3 coding DNA: TGTGCCAGCAGCTTAAATAGCGGGGGGTCCTACAATGAGCAGTTCTTC. It codes for CASSLNSGGSYNEQFF.

In DNA form, the CDR3 reads TGCAGTGCTAGAGATCAGAGCTACACCTTC. The encoded protein is CSARDQSYTF. The chain uses TRBV20-1 and TRBJ1-2; D gene ambiguous. Trimming left V 0 bases short and J 9 bases short, with 5 bases between. Per germline, CDR1 DFQATT and CDR2 SNEGSKA (reference sequence). CDR3 size: 10 residues.

The chain employs TRBV30 and TRBJ2-7, with 9 bases fitting TRBD1. CDR3 size: 14 residues. The V gene's germline CDR1 is GTSNPN and CDR2 SVGIG (reference sequence). J lost 3 bases, V lost 2 bases, and 5 bases had no gene match. The CDR3 sequence is CAWSPGQGFYEQYF. CDR3 DNA: TGTGCCTGGAGTCCGGGACAGGGATTCTACGAGCAGTACTTC.

This clonotype was found a few times. This sequence joins TRBV20-1 and TRBJ2-5, with D unclear. Trimming cost V 0 bases and J 5 bases, with 7 bases left between them. The germline gives CDR1 DFQATT, CDR2 SNEGSKA (reference sequence). The CDR3 sequence is 12 residues long. The DNA for the CDR3 is TGCAGTGCTAGAGATCCCGCGGAGACCCAGTACTTC. Protein sequence: CSARDPAETQYF.